Following are 5 T cell receptor beta chains from one sample sequenced in a study of T cell responses to AZD1222 COVID-19 vaccine. Assay: immunoSEQ multiplex PCR; the TCRdb copy retains only in-frame clones and omits some. The sample lists tens of thousands of clones, about 89% occurring once. Material: peripheral blood, obtained 28 days after the second AZD1222 dose. The receptors were gathered from an adult who received the AZD1222 COVID-19 vaccine.

The V call is TRBV19, the J call TRBJ2-7; 7 bases are a match to TRBD2. Germline V CDR1 and CDR2: LNHDA, SQIVND (reference sequence). V lost 5 bases, J lost 11 bases, and 18 bases stayed unmatched. CDR3 size: 15 residues. This chain's CDR3 is CASSPGGATGGVEYF. CDR3 DNA sequence: TGTGCCAGTAGTCCCGGCGGGGCGACGGGAGGTGTAGAGTACTTC.

The chain carries TRBV4-1 and TRBJ1-2; no clear D. Germline lookup yields CDR1 MGHRA and CDR2 YSYEKL. CDR3 length: 14 amino acids. Trimming stripped 3 bases from V and 0 bases from J, with 8 bases between. The CDR3: CASSQKAANYGYTF. In DNA form, the CDR3 reads TGCGCCAGCAGCCAGAAGGCAGCTAACTATGGCTACACCTTC.

J is TRBJ1-5 and V is TRBV5-8, with 7 bases fitting TRBD1. The V gene end was trimmed by 6 bases and the J gene end by 1 base; junction bases not matched to a gene: 10. Per the germline V gene, CDR1 is SGHTS and CDR2 is YDEGEE. The CDR3 is 16 amino acids. The CDR3 is CASTRTGQFSNQPQHF. Written as DNA, the CDR3 is TGTGCCAGCACCCGGACAGGACAGTTCAGCAATCAGCCCCAGCATTTT. Looking up the rest from reference TRBV5-8 and TRBJ1-5 gives the full variable domain: EAGVTQSPTHLIKTRGQQATLRCSPISGHTSVYWYQQALGLGLQFLLWYDEGEERNRGNFPPRFSGRQFPNYSSELNVNALELEDSALYLCASTRTGQFSNQPQHFGDGTRLSIL.

This sequence joins TRBV21-1 and TRBJ1-5. TRBV21-1 is noted as a pseudogene. There are 22 residues in the CDR3. The CDR3 DNA is TGTGCCAGCAGCAAAGGAGGAGGAGACGAAGGTTCCGATTCCAATAGCAATCAGCCCCAGCATTTT. The encoded protein is CASSKGGGDEGSDSNSNQPQHF.

In the case of this clone: The junction and the germline gene differ at one end; a read error may be behind it. The V call is TRBV15, the J call TRBJ1-4; 7 bases are a match to TRBD1. The CDR3 loop spans 12 amino acids. CDR1 is LNHNV, CDR2 YYDKDF, per germline (reference sequence). The CDR3 bases are TGTGCCACCAGCAGACACGCGGGACAGAGCCTTTTT. Translating gives CATSRHAGQSLF.